These 5 T cell receptor beta chains were sequenced from one sample in a study of monozygotic twins with inflammatory bowel disease. After re-calling the 5' RACE reads, TCRdb lists one entry per CDR3 protein, DNA absent. This sample's table has approximately 400,000 distinct CDR3 sequences. Sequencing was carried out using blood. The receptors derive from a human donor with ulcerative colitis or Crohn's disease, or a healthy co-twin of an affected twin (not recorded which).

The V call is TRBV4-2, the J call TRBJ2-5; TCRdb's D call of TRBD2 is untestable without DNA. Germline V gene sequence: CDR1 LGHNA, CDR2 YNFKEQ. This CDR3 comprises 13 residues. Here the CDR3 reads CASSPSPQETQYF.

The V call is TRBV30, the J call TRBJ2-1; TCRdb gives TRBD1 as the D gene, but with no DNA this cannot be confirmed. Germline V lookup: CDR1 GTSNPN, CDR2 SVGIG (reference sequence). This CDR3 has 13 amino acids. The chain's CDR3 is CAWTKGAGNEQFF.

This sequence joins TRBV29-1 and TRBJ2-2; TCRdb outputs TRBD2, but without DNA this stays unchecked. The CDR3 has 11 residues. The V gene's germline CDR1 is SQVTM and CDR2 ANQGSEA. The CDR3 spells CSVLVGGELFF.

The chain is built from TRBV12-3 or TRBV12-4 and TRBJ2-3. The CDR3 is 14 amino acids. The CDR3 protein is CASSLSKLLYTQYF.

The rearrangement joins TRBV12-3 or TRBV12-4 to TRBJ2-5; as DNA is missing, the TRBD1 call by TCRdb cannot be tested. CDR3 length: 15 residues. The CDR3: CASSSSRTGAETQYF.